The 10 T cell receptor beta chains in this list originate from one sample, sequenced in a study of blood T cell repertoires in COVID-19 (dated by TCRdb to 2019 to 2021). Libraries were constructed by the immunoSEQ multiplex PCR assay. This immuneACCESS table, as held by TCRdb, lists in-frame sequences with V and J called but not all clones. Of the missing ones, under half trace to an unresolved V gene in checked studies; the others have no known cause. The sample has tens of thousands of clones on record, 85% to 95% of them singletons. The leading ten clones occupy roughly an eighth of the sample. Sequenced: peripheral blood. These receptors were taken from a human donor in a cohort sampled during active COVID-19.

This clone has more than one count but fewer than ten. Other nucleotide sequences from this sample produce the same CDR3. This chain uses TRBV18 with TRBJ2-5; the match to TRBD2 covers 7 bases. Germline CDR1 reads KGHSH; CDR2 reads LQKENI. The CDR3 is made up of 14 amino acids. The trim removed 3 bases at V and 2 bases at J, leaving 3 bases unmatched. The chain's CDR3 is CASSPPSGQETQYF. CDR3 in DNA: TGTGCCAGCTCACCCCCTAGCGGACAAGAGACCCAGTACTTC.

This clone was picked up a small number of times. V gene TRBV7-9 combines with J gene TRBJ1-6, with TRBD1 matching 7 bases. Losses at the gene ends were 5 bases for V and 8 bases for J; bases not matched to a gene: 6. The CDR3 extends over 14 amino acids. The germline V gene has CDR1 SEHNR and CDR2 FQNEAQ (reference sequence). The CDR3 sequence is CASSLRDRHSPLHF. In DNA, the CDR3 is TGTGCCAGCAGCCTCCGGGACAGACATTCACCCCTCCACTTT.

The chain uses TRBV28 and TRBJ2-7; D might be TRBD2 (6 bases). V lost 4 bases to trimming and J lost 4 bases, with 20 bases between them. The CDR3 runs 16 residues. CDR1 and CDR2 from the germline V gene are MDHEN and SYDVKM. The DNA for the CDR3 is TGTGCCAGCAGTTCTCGCGCGGGGCGGAGTCTGTACGAGCAGTACTTC. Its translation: CASSSRAGRSLYEQYF.

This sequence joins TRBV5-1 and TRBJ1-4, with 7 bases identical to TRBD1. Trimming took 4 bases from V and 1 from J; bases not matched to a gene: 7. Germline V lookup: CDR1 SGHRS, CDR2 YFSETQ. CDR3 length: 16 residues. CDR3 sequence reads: CASSKGQIVTNEKLFF. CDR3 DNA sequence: TGCGCCAGCAGCAAGGGACAGATAGTAACTAATGAAAAACTGTTTTTT.

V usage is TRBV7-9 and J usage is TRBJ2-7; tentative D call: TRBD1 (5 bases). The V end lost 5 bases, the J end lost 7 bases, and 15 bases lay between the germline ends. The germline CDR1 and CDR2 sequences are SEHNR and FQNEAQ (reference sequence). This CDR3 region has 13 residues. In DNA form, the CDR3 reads TGTGCCAGCAGCGTGATGGACGCAGGGGAGCAGTACTTC. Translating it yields CASSVMDAGEQYF.

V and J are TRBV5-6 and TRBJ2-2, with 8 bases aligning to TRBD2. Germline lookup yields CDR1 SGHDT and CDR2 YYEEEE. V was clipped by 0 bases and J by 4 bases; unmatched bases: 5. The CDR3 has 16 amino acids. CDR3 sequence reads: CASSLEVSGGTGELFF. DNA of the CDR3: TGTGCCAGCAGCTTGGAGGTCAGCGGGGGCACCGGGGAGCTGTTTTTT.

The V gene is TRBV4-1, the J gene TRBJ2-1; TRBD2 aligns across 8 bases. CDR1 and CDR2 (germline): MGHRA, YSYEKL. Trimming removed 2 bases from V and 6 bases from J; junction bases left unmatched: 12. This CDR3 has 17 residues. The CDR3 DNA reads TGCGCCAGCAGCCAACCTACTAGCGGCCTCGCCCGCAATGAGCAGTTCTTC. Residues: CASSQPTSGLARNEQFF.

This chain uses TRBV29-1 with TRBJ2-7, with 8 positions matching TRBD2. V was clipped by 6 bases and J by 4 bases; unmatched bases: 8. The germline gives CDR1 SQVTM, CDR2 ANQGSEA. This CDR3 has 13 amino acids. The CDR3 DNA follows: TGCAGCGTCGTGATAGCGGGAAGGTACGAGCAGTACTTC. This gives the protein CSVVIAGRYEQYF.

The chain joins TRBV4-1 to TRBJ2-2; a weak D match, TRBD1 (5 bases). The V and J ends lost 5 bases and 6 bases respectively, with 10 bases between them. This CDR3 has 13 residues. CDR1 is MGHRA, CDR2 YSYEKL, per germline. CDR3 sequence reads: CASSLQESGELFF. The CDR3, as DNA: TGCGCCAGCAGCTTACAGGAATCCGGGGAGCTGTTTTTT.

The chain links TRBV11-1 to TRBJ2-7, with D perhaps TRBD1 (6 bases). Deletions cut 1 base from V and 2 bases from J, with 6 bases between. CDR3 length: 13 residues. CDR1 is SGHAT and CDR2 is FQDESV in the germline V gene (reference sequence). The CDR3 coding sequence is TGTGCCAGCAGCTTAGGGGGGCCCTACGAGCAGTACTTC. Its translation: CASSLGGPYEQYF.